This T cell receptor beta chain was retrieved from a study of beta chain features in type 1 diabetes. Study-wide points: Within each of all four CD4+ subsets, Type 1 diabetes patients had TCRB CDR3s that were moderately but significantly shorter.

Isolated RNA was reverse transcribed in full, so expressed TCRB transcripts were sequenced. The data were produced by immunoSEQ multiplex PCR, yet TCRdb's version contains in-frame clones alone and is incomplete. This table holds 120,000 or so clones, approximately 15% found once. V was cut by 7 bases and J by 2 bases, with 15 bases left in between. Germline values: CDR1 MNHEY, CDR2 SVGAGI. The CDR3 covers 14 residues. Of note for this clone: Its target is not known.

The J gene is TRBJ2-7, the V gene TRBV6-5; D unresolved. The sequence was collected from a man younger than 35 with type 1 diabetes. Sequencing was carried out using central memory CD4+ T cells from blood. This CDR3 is CASIPTPVPYEQYF. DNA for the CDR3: TGTGCCAGCATACCCACTCCCGTTCCCTACGAGCAGTACTTC.